This T cell receptor beta chain was recorded in a study of immune heterogeneity within non-small cell lung tumors. Across the whole study: Tumors were classified as 4 squamous cell carcinomas, more than 9 non-squamous carcinomas and 1 not otherwise specified. The study, taken as a whole, reports: Recurring identical dominant CDR3 beta clonotypes were observed across tumor sites within a patient, together with site-unique high-frequency clones. Across individual patients, the high-frequency T-cell receptor beta clonotypes were largely distinct.

Concerning this clonotype itself: Its cognate antigen is unknown.

The authors used 550 to 750 ng of bulk tumor genomic DNA per sample as template. Multiple widely separated biopsies were taken from each primary tumor at surgery. Before undergoing curative surgery, patients had newly diagnosed non-small cell lung cancer that was untreated. Everyone who gave samples had just been diagnosed with non-small cell lung cancer and was having surgery with curative intent. It was a multiplex PCR that amplified TCR beta CDR3, with 32 V and 13 J primers. TCRdb itself ran the multiplex PCR reads through MiXCR, one entry per CDR3 protein. This sample carries 2,800 or so distinct CDR3 sequences, around 59% of them seen once, and the ten largest clones take roughly 11%. This CDR3 region has 16 residues. Germline CDR1 is KGHDR and CDR2 is SFDVKD. Losses at the gene ends were 3 bases for V and 8 bases for J; bases not matched to a gene: 8.

The sequence derives from a man aged 55 to 70 with non-small cell lung cancer. The V call is TRBV24-1, the J call TRBJ2-1; TRBD2 agrees at 11 bases. The sample was lung tumor tissue. CDR3 DNA sequence: TGTGCCACCAGTGATCAGAATAGCGGGAGGGACTATGAGCAGTTCTTC. Amino acid sequence: CATSDQNSGRDYEQFF.